Listed here are 10 T cell receptor beta chains from one sample, sequenced in a study of shared clonotypes between healthy human individuals. Cells designated naive CD8 were CD45RO-negative and were positively selected for CCR7, with terminally differentiated effector memory CD45RA+ cells excluded. TCRdb keeps only in-frame clones here, not all; method: immunoSEQ multiplex PCR. The data show approximately 1.9 million clones, with just under 95% seen just once and more than 1.5% held by the top ten. Sequenced input: naive CD8+ T cells from PBMCs. The receptor set was obtained from a man aged 18 to 30 in good health. Some clones in this sample may be carry-over from other donors' samples.

The chain combines TRBV7-9 with TRBJ1-1; no clear D gene. V was pared by 0 bases and J by 6 bases, with 17 bases between. The CDR3 extends over 16 amino acids. CDR1 and CDR2 (germline): SEHNR, FQNEAQ (reference sequence). The CDR3 sequence is CASSLALGGPSPEAFF. The CDR3, as DNA: TGTGCCAGCAGCTTAGCGCTAGGTGGACCCTCGCCTGAAGCTTTCTTT.

This clone came up once. The chain recombines TRBV7-9 with TRBJ1-2, with 12 bases that match TRBD1. The CDR3 sequence is 18 residues long. The germline gives CDR1 SEHNR, CDR2 FQNEAQ (reference sequence). J was trimmed by 3 bases and V by 7 bases; bases with no gene match: 15. The CDR3 region is CASTSSGTGGAGDYGYTF. CDR3 nucleotide sequence: TGTGCCAGCACCTCGTCCGGGACAGGGGGCGCAGGAGACTATGGCTACACCTTC.

The CDR3 DNA sequence: TGTGCCAGCGGAATTGACCCGGTTGACGGGGAGCTGTTTTTT. Protein sequence: CASGIDPVDGELFF. J is TRBJ2-2 and V is TRBV19, with D unclear. The CDR3 runs 14 residues. The V end lost 9 bases, the J end lost 7 bases, and 18 bases lay between the germline ends. Looked up from germline, CDR1 is LNHDA and CDR2 is SQIVND (reference sequence). Filled out from reference TRBV19 and TRBJ2-2, the complete variable domain reads DGGITQSPKYLFRKEGQNVTLSCEQNLNHDAMYWYRQDPGQGLRLIYYSQIVNDFQKGDIAEGYSVSREKKESFPLTVTSAQKNPTAFYLCASGIDPVDGELFFGEGSRLTVL.

About this clone itself: Other DNA sequences of this sample code for an identical CDR3. V is TRBV4-2 and J is TRBJ1-1; D not certain. The CDR3 has 12 residues. Germline loops: CDR1 LGHNA, CDR2 YNFKEQ. The V end lost 1 base, the J end lost 7 bases, and 7 bases lay between the germline ends. CDR3 residues: CASSQGGSEAFF. DNA of the CDR3: TGTGCCAGCAGCCAAGGTGGCAGTGAAGCTTTCTTT.

The V call is TRBV5-5, the J call TRBJ2-1; TRBD2 might be the D (6 bases). Per the germline V gene, CDR1 is SGHKS and CDR2 is YYEKEE (reference sequence). V was trimmed by 5 bases and J by 7 bases, leaving 16 bases between them. This CDR3 is built from 14 residues. DNA for the CDR3: TGTGCCAGCAGGCCGGGACTGGTCTGGAATGAGCAGTTCTTC. Translation: CASRPGLVWNEQFF.

This chain joins TRBV7-6 and TRBJ2-1; D unresolved. This CDR3 has 15 amino acids. Germline V gives CDR1 SGHVS, CDR2 FNYEAQ. V gave up 5 bases and J gave up 2 bases, with 13 bases separating them. Here the CDR3 reads CASSRNSVPYNEQFF. In DNA form, the CDR3 reads TGTGCCAGCAGCCGAAACAGTGTACCCTACAATGAGCAGTTCTTC. The entire variable domain, with the rest obtained from reference TRBV7-6 and TRBJ2-1, is as follows: GAGVSQSPRYKVTKRGQDVALRCDPISGHVSLYWYRQALGQGPEFLTYFNYEAQQDKSGLPNDRFSAERPEGSISTLTIQRTEQRDSAMYRCASSRNSVPYNEQFFGPGTRLTVL.

This clone has just a few counts. The chain combines TRBV19 with TRBJ2-7; 9 nucleotides align to TRBD1. The ends lost 5 bases at V and 6 bases at J; junction bases unmatched: 8. Germline V gene sequence: CDR1 LNHDA, CDR2 SQIVND (reference sequence). The length of the CDR3 is 14 residues. The CDR3 loop reads CASSAWDRVSEQYF. The CDR3 nucleotides read TGTGCCAGTAGTGCCTGGGACAGGGTGAGCGAGCAGTACTTC.

The J gene is TRBJ2-1, the V gene TRBV7-9; D unclear. The V end was cut by 5 bases, the J end by 8 bases, with 16 bases between. CDR1 SEHNR and CDR2 FQNEAQ come from the germline V gene (reference sequence). The CDR3 extends over 14 amino acids. The CDR3 DNA reads as TGTGCCAGCAGCGAACGGCACTCCGCCGATGAGCAGTTCTTC. It encodes CASSERHSADEQFF.

The chain joins TRBV28 to TRBJ2-7, with TRBD2 identical over 10 bases. CDR1 is MDHEN and CDR2 is SYDVKM in the germline V gene. The CDR3 loop spans 17 amino acids. V shed 4 bases and J 6 bases; nucleotides not matched to a gene: 15. The CDR3 sequence is CASSSPLASGRLGEQYF. CDR3 sequence (DNA): TGTGCCAGCAGTTCCCCCCTCGCTAGCGGGAGACTTGGCGAGCAGTACTTC.

The chain carries TRBV7-9 and TRBJ2-2; 7 bases map to TRBD1. CDR1 and CDR2 (germline): SEHNR, FQNEAQ (reference sequence). The J segment lost 3 bases and the V segment lost 6 bases, leaving 7 bases of the junction unmatched. The CDR3 is made up of 15 amino acids. DNA of the CDR3: TGTGCCAGCAGACACGGACAGGTATACACCGGGGAGCTGTTTTTT. This translates into CASRHGQVYTGELFF.